Listed below are T cell receptor beta chains from one sample, sequenced in a study of identical twins. A single record per CDR3 protein comes from TCRdb applying MiXCR to the 5' RACE reads. The data show some 900,000 distinct CDR3 sequences, roughly 12% seen once. This same sample was also taken into another study, of yellow fever vaccine responses in identical twins.

Input material: PBMCs. Receptors originate from a young woman in good health. Each CDR3 is given with its conserved first and last residue. Fields, in order: J gene, V gene, D gene, clone size, CDR3 DNA, CDR3 protein. D genes are given only for firm matches. Part of the rows lack a size; the others show once, few, many or a class for expanded clones.

TRBJ1-5 | TRBV5-6 | TRBD1 | - | TGTGCCAGCAGCACTTCGACAGGGGGCTTCTCGAGCCAGCCCCAGCATTTT | CASSTSTGGFSSQPQHF
TRBJ2-7 | TRBV10-3 | TRBD1 | few | TGTGCCATCAGTGAGCCCGGGGACAGGGGGCTCGACGAGCAGTACTTC | CAISEPGDRGLDEQYF
TRBJ2-2 | TRBV10-3 | TRBD2 | - | TGTGCCCTCTCAGCGGGGCCGAACACCGGGGAGCTGTTTTTT | CALSAGPNTGELFF
TRBJ2-7 | TRBV20-1 | - | few | TGCAGTGCTAGAGTGTTGTACTCCTACGAGCAGTACTTC | CSARVLYSYEQYF
TRBJ2-7 | TRBV28 | TRBD1 | - | TGTGCCAGCGGGGACAGGGAACTATCCTACGAGCAGTACTTC | CASGDRELSYEQYF
TRBJ2-3 | TRBV5-4 | TRBD1 | - | TGTGCCAGCAGCCCGTTAGGGGGCCGCGAAGACACGCAGTATTTT | CASSPLGGREDTQYF
TRBJ2-3 | TRBV2 | - | few | TGTGCCAGCAAGGACAGCACAGATACGCAGTATTTT | CASKDSTDTQYF
TRBJ2-1 | TRBV7-9 | - | - | TGTGCCAGCAGCTTAATGACCGGAGGATACAATGAGCAGTTCTTC | CASSLMTGGYNEQFF
TRBJ1-5 | TRBV12-3/TRBV12-4 | - | many | TGTGCCAGCAGTTTTTCAGGTGGCAATCAGCCCCAGCATTTT | CASSFSGGNQPQHF
TRBJ2-5 | TRBV4-1 | - | few | TGCGCCAGCAGCCAAGGACGGGAGCAGGAGACCCAGTACTTC | CASSQGREQETQYF
TRBJ2-7 | TRBV12-3/TRBV12-4 | - | few | TGTGCCAGCAGGTCGACAGTTCACGAGCAGTACTTC | CASRSTVHEQYF
TRBJ2-2 | TRBV11-2 | - | - | TGTGCCAGCAGCCCACTGGTGGGGGAGCTGTTTTTT | CASSPLVGELFF
TRBJ2-5 | TRBV5-1 | - | few | TGCGCCAGCAGCTTGGAACTGGTGATAGCGCCGATGAAGACCCAGTACTTC | CASSLELVIAPMKTQYF
TRBJ2-7 | TRBV10-2 | - | many | TGCGCCAGCAGTGAGTCGGGGCCGAGCTCCTACGAGCAGTACTTC | CASSESGPSSYEQYF
TRBJ1-1 | TRBV12-3/TRBV12-4 | - | few | TGTGCCAGCACCCCCGGAGGCCGTCCACTGAAAGCTTTCTTT | CASTPGGRPLKAFF
TRBJ2-3 | TRBV10-3 | - | - | TGTGCCATCAGTGATGAGAACACAGATACGCAGTATTTT | CAISDENTDTQYF
TRBJ1-1 | TRBV5-1 | TRBD1 | - | TGCGCCAGCAGCTGGGGGGACAGGGAGAACGCTGAAGCTTTCTTT | CASSWGDRENAEAFF
TRBJ1-2 | TRBV5-1 | - | many | TGCGCCAGCAGCTTGGGAGCAGACGTCTATGGCTACACCTTC | CASSLGADVYGYTF
TRBJ2-5 | TRBV28 | - | few | TGTGCCAGCAGCGGAGCGGAGGGCGCAGAGACCCAGTACTTC | CASSGAEGAETQYF
TRBJ2-5 | TRBV4-2 | TRBD2 | few | TGTGCCAGCAGCCAAGGTGGACTAGCGGACGGCCGGGAGACCCAGTACTTC | CASSQGGLADGRETQYF
TRBJ1-1 | TRBV9 | - | - | TGTGCCAGCAGCCCCCCGTCAGTGGGTGACACTGAAGCTTTCTTT | CASSPPSVGDTEAFF
TRBJ1-6 | TRBV7-3 | TRBD1 | - | TGTGCCAGCAGCCTTGGCGGACAGGGACGTTCACCCCTCCACTTT | CASSLGGQGRSPLHF
TRBJ2-1 | TRBV6-1 | TRBD2 | - | TGTGCCAGCATGGGGCTGGGGAGGGGCTCCTACAATGAGCAGTTCTTC | CASMGLGRGSYNEQFF
TRBJ2-5 | TRBV28 | - | - | TGTGCCAGTCGACTGGTGAAGGGGACCCAGTACTTC | CASRLVKGTQYF
TRBJ2-7 | TRBV7-6 | TRBD2 | - | TGTGCCAGCAGCTTAGAACTAGCGGGAGGGCCGCGGGAGCAGTACTTC | CASSLELAGGPREQYF
TRBJ2-3 | TRBV6-4 | - | - | TGTGCCAGCAGCACCCAGGGACTGAGCACAGATACGCAGTATTTT | CASSTQGLSTDTQYF
TRBJ2-2 | TRBV15 | TRBD2 | - | TGTGCCACCAGCAGAGATGGGAGGGCGCGGACCGGGGAGCTGTTTTTT | CATSRDGRARTGELFF
TRBJ1-1 | TRBV9 | - | few | TGTGCCAGCAGCGTAGAGGCACGTATGAACACTGAAGCTTTCTTT | CASSVEARMNTEAFF
TRBJ2-1 | TRBV27 | - | few | TGTGCCAGCAGTTACGGCTTCTACAATGAGCAGTTCTTC | CASSYGFYNEQFF
TRBJ2-1 | TRBV20-1 | TRBD1 | - | TGCAGTGCTAGAGTCTCCCCCGGGACAGCCCCCTACAATGAGCAGTTCTTC | CSARVSPGTAPYNEQFF
TRBJ2-2 | TRBV3-1 | - | few | TGTGCCAGCAGCCAAGCCAAGGGTTTGCACACCGGGGAGCTGTTTTTT | CASSQAKGLHTGELFF
TRBJ2-1 | TRBV10-3 | - | - | TGTGCCATCAGTAACCTACCCCAATCCTCTAGGAACAAGGGGGATGAGCAGTTCTTC | CAISNLPQSSRNKGDEQFF
TRBJ2-7 | TRBV5-1 | TRBD2 | few | TGCGCCAGCAGCTTGGAGCGGGGGCAAGGGTACGAGCAGTACTTC | CASSLERGQGYEQYF
TRBJ2-7 | TRBV10-3 | - | many | TGTGCCACCGGGACTTCCTACGAGCAGTACTTC | CATGTSYEQYF
TRBJ1-2 | TRBV20-1 | - | - | TGCAGTGCTCCGGGCCTGACGGGGAAATACACCTTC | CSAPGLTGKYTF
TRBJ2-2 | TRBV9 | TRBD2 | - | TGTGCCAGCAGCGTCGCCGAAGTAGCGGGAGGTCGGACCGGGGAGCTGTTTTTT | CASSVAEVAGGRTGELFF
TRBJ2-3 | TRBV7-9 | - | - | TGTGCCAGCACCCTAGAGGCAGATACGCAGTATTTT | CASTLEADTQYF
TRBJ1-6 | TRBV15 | - | few | TGTGCCACCACCGGGCAGAACTATAATTCACCCCTCCACTTT | CATTGQNYNSPLHF
TRBJ2-1 | TRBV23-1 | - | few | TGCGCCAGCAGTCAGGGTGCAGGGGCGGATAATGAGCAGTTCTTC | CASSQGAGADNEQFF
TRBJ1-5 | TRBV2 | - | once | TGTGCCAGCAGTGAAAATCTGTCAGGTGGGAATCAGCCCCAGCATTTT | CASSENLSGGNQPQHF
TRBJ2-1 | TRBV24-1 | TRBD2 | few | TGTGCCACCAGTGATTTTGTAGCGGGGGGCAATGAGCAGTTCTTC | CATSDFVAGGNEQFF
TRBJ2-7 | TRBV19 | - | - | TGTGCCAGTAGTATAGACAGTACGAGCTTTCCCTACGAGCAGTACTTC | CASSIDSTSFPYEQYF
TRBJ2-7 | TRBV3-1 | TRBD1 | few | TGTGCCAGCAGCGGAGGGACACAGGGGGCCGGCGGCTACGAGCAGTACTTC | CASSGGTQGAGGYEQYF
TRBJ1-5 | TRBV6-1 | - | - | TGTGCCAGCAGTGAAGCGACATATAGCAATCAGCCCCAGCATTTT | CASSEATYSNQPQHF
TRBJ1-6 | TRBV20-1 | - | few | TGCAGTGCTAGAGATTCGCGGGACTGGTATAATTCACCCCTCCACTTT | CSARDSRDWYNSPLHF
TRBJ1-5 | TRBV7-8 | TRBD1 | many | TGTGCCAGCAGCACTCAGGGGGGCGAGCAGCCCCAGCATTTT | CASSTQGGEQPQHF
TRBJ1-2 | TRBV20-1 | - | - | TGCAGTGCGCCGCACAGGGAGTACTATGGCTACACCTTC | CSAPHREYYGYTF
TRBJ2-1 | TRBV10-3 | TRBD2 | - | TGTGCCATCAGTGGCCGGCACGGGGGGGCTTATGAGCAGTTCTTC | CAISGRHGGAYEQFF
TRBJ2-1 | TRBV12-3/TRBV12-4 | TRBD1 | - | TGTGCCAGCAGTTACAGGGGAAGGTACAATGAGCAGTTCTTC | CASSYRGRYNEQFF
TRBJ2-3 | TRBV7-6 | TRBD2 | few | TGTGCCAGCAGCTTAGGTAGCGGGAGTTCAGATACGCAGTATTTT | CASSLGSGSSDTQYF
TRBJ1-1 | TRBV5-4 | TRBD1 | many | TGTGCCAGCAGCCTACAGGGGGAGGGCACTGAAGCTTTCTTT | CASSLQGEGTEAFF
TRBJ2-5 | TRBV10-3 | - | many | TGTGCCATCAGTGACAGGGAAGAGACCCAGTACTTC | CAISDREETQYF
TRBJ2-7 | TRBV20-1 | - | few | TGCAGTGCTAGGCCTGGGCAAACGCGCGAGCAGTACTTC | CSARPGQTREQYF
TRBJ2-7 | TRBV12-3/TRBV12-4 | - | - | TGTGCCAGCCAGTTCGACCTTGCGACCTACGAGCAGTACTTC | CASQFDLATYEQYF
TRBJ1-1 | TRBV3-1 | - | few | TGTGCCAGCAGCCAAGGACCGGGACTGCGGAACACTGAAGCTTTCTTT | CASSQGPGLRNTEAFF